One and the same sample provided the 30 T cell receptor beta chains below, sequenced in a study of shared clonotypes between healthy human individuals. Generated by immunoSEQ multiplex PCR, the TCRdb table keeps only in-frame clones and is missing some. The data contain a few hundred thousand clones, around 87% of them singletons. Material for sequencing was memory CD8+ T cells sorted from blood. Subset in this sample: CD45RO+ cells pooled with CCR7-negative TemRA cells. These receptors were obtained from a man aged 18-30 years in good health.

The gene calls are TRBV5-1 and TRBJ2-3, with TRBD2 matching 13 bases. Germline-derived CDR1 and CDR2 are SGHRS and YFSETQ. With 4 bases clipped from V and 3 bases from J, the junction kept 5 bases outside the gene matches. The CDR3 is 16 amino acids. This CDR3 is CASSARTSGGTDTQYF. CDR3 coding DNA: TGCGCCAGCAGCGCGAGGACTAGCGGGGGAACAGATACGCAGTATTTT. Full variable domain (rest looked up from reference TRBV5-1 and TRBJ2-3): KAGVTQTPRYLIKTRGQQVTLSCSPISGHRSVSWYQQTPGQGLQFLFEYFSETQRNKGNFPGRFSGRQFSNSRSEMNVSTLELGDSALYLCASSARTSGGTDTQYFGPGTRLTVL.

The rearrangement links TRBV29-1 to TRBJ2-5, with 8 bases aligning to TRBD2. This CDR3 spans 14 amino acids. Germline values: CDR1 SQVTM, CDR2 ANQGSEA. V shed 7 bases, J shed 2 bases, and the junction held 9 bases outside the gene matches. Written as DNA, the CDR3 is TGCAGCGACAACATACGCGGGAGGCAAGAGACCCAGTACTTC. This sequence encodes CSDNIRGRQETQYF.

This chain connects TRBV6-5 to TRBJ2-5, with D perhaps TRBD2 (5 bases). Germline CDR1 and CDR2: MNHEY and SVGAGI. The CDR3 totals 15 residues. Trimming pared 0 bases from V and 6 bases from J, leaving 14 bases between. CDR3 nucleotide sequence: TGTGCCAGCAGTTACTCGGAGGAAGCGCTTCAGACCCAGTACTTC. Amino acids: CASSYSEEALQTQYF.

This clone occurred a few times. The chain joins TRBV7-6 to TRBJ2-7; D possibly corresponds to TRBD2 (6 bases). The V gene's germline CDR1 is SGHVS and CDR2 FNYEAQ. CDR3 length: 15 amino acids. V gave up 1 base and J gave up 3 bases, with 13 bases separating them. The CDR3 DNA reads as TGTGCCAGCAGCTTAGGGAGGGGCCTCTACTACGAGCAGTACTTC. Protein sequence: CASSLGRGLYYEQYF.

V and J are TRBV6-7 and TRBJ2-1; the D is unclear. TRBV6-7 is flagged as an ORF with uncertain function. The CDR3 consists of 12 residues. Trimming took off 0 bases at V and 8 bases at J, with 5 bases between the two ends. CDR3 amino acids: CASSYSPYEQFF. The CDR3 bases are TGTGCCAGCAGTTACTCGCCGTATGAGCAGTTCTTC.

V gene TRBV18 combines with J gene TRBJ2-5; D is possibly TRBD1 (5 bases). With 2 bases removed from V and 5 bases from J, the gap between germline ends came to 9 bases. The CDR3 consists of 13 residues. Germline CDR1 is KGHSH and CDR2 is LQKENI. The chain's CDR3 is CASSPWGQETQYF. For the CDR3, the DNA is TGTGCCAGCTCACCATGGGGCCAGGAGACCCAGTACTTC.

The chain uses TRBV4-3 and TRBJ2-7; a possible D gene is TRBD2 (5 bases). This CDR3 spans 14 amino acids. Trimming left V 3 bases short and J 2 bases short, with 11 bases between. The germline CDR1 and CDR2 sequences are LGHNA and YSLEER. CDR3 residues: CASSQDWTTYEQYF. For the CDR3, the DNA is TGCGCCAGCAGCCAGGACTGGACGACCTACGAGCAGTACTTC.

This chain connects TRBV10-1 to TRBJ2-7, with 11 bases that match TRBD2. CDR1 is WNHNN, CDR2 SYGVQD, per germline (reference sequence). This CDR3 spans 13 amino acids. V shed 10 bases, J shed 0 bases, and the junction held 2 bases outside the gene matches. The CDR3 region is CANGTSGSYEQYF. The CDR3 nucleotides are TGCGCCAACGGGACTAGCGGCTCCTACGAGCAGTACTTC.

The chain uses TRBV5-6 and TRBJ2-7; tentative D call: TRBD1 (6 bases). The germline V gene encodes CDR1 SGHDT and CDR2 YYEEEE. V was cut by 2 bases and J by 0 bases, with 12 bases left in between. The CDR3 has 15 residues. The CDR3 DNA follows: TGTGCCAGCAGCTTCGGGACACGGAACTCCTACGAGCAGTACTTC. This translates into CASSFGTRNSYEQYF.

The V call is TRBV28, the J call TRBJ2-7; D uncertain. Per germline, CDR1 MDHEN and CDR2 SYDVKM. This CDR3 is 13 amino acids long. Trimming left V 2 bases short and J 3 bases short, with 8 bases between. The CDR3 protein is CASSLSRVYEQYF. For the CDR3, the DNA is TGTGCCAGCAGTTTAAGCCGCGTCTACGAGCAGTACTTC.

The chain recombines TRBV27 with TRBJ2-7, with D uncertain. This CDR3 has 10 amino acids. CDR1 is MNHEY, CDR2 SMNVEV, per germline (reference sequence). Trimming pared 3 bases from V and 6 bases from J, leaving 3 bases between. For the CDR3, the DNA is TGTGCCAGCAGTTTGGGCGAGCAGTACTTC. Amino acid sequence: CASSLGEQYF.

This chain joins TRBV15 and TRBJ1-1, with 7 bases lining up with TRBD1. The CDR3 is made up of 18 amino acids. V shed 0 bases, J shed 1 base, and the junction held 11 bases outside the gene matches. In germline, CDR1 is LNHNV, CDR2 YYDKDF (reference sequence). The DNA for the CDR3 is TGTGCCACCAGCAGAGATTCAGGGGGTTACCCTAGGAACACTGAAGCTTTCTTT. As protein: CATSRDSGGYPRNTEAFF.

This clone was counted once. For the CDR3, the DNA is TGTGCCAGCAGTGAATATGGGACGGACGGGGACACTGAAGCTTTCTTT. Translating gives CASSEYGTDGDTEAFF. V and J are TRBV25-1 and TRBJ1-1, with a tentative D call TRBD1 (5 bases). Germline V lookup: CDR1 MGHDK, CDR2 SYGVNS. The CDR3 runs to 16 residues. V gave up 0 bases and J gave up 3 bases, with 14 bases separating them. Drawing the rest from reference TRBV25-1 and TRBJ1-1, the complete variable domain is EADIYQTPRYLVIGTGKKITLECSQTMGHDKMYWYQQDPGMELHLIHYSYGVNSTEKGDLSSESTVSRIRTEHFPLTLESARPSHTSQYLCASSEYGTDGDTEAFFGQGTRLTVV.

In this sample, this clone turned up a few times. The chain links TRBV27 to TRBJ2-7; D possibly corresponds to TRBD1 (5 bases). V gave up 1 base and J gave up 6 bases, with 22 bases separating them. CDR3 length: 17 amino acids. The germline V gene has CDR1 MNHEY and CDR2 SMNVEV (reference sequence). The CDR3 sequence: CASSLYPPGLERGEQYF. DNA of the CDR3: TGTGCCAGCAGTTTATATCCCCCCGGGCTCGAAAGGGGCGAGCAGTACTTC.

This chain links TRBV4-1 with TRBJ1-4; D possibly corresponds to TRBD1 (5 bases). Trimming left V 0 bases short and J 5 bases short, with 10 bases between. This CDR3 is 15 amino acids long. Per germline, CDR1 MGHRA and CDR2 YSYEKL. CDR3 bases: TGCGCCAGCAGCCAAGATAGCAGGGTAAATGAAAAACTGTTTTTT. Translating it yields CASSQDSRVNEKLFF.

The chain recombines TRBV2 with TRBJ2-7; a weak D match, TRBD1 (5 bases). V was trimmed by 4 bases and J by 0 bases, leaving 13 bases between them. Per germline, CDR1 SNHLY and CDR2 FYNNEI. The CDR3 covers 15 residues. The CDR3 DNA is TGTGCCAGCAGTGCCACAGGTCTGTCCTCCTACGAGCAGTACTTC. Its translation is CASSATGLSSYEQYF.

The chain joins TRBV9 to TRBJ1-6; D is unclear. Between the trimmed V and J ends, which lost 0 bases and 8 bases, there was a span of 3 bases. Germline lookup yields CDR1 SGDLS and CDR2 YYNGEE. The CDR3 contains 12 residues. DNA for the CDR3: TGTGCCAGCAGCGTAGGGGATTCACCCCTCCACTTT. It yields the protein CASSVGDSPLHF.

The chain joins TRBV7-2 to TRBJ1-6; D is ambiguous. The CDR3 consists of 14 residues. Germline V lookup: CDR1 SGHTA, CDR2 FQGNSA. V was clipped by 0 bases and J by 7 bases, with 7 bases between them. This chain's CDR3 is CASSLAGYNSPLHF. The DNA of the CDR3 is TGTGCCAGCAGCTTAGCAGGGTACAATTCACCCCTCCACTTT.

The chain couples TRBV2 to TRBJ1-1; D ambiguous. Trimming left V 6 bases short and J 5 bases short, with 22 bases between. CDR1 is SNHLY, CDR2 FYNNEI, per germline. The CDR3 sequence is 16 residues long. CDR3 residues: CASSELRDFGVTEAFF. The DNA of the CDR3 is TGTGCCAGCAGCGAACTTAGGGATTTTGGAGTTACTGAAGCTTTCTTT.

The chain recombines TRBV5-1 with TRBJ1-1; the D is unclear. This CDR3 contains 14 residues. Looked up from germline, CDR1 is SGHRS and CDR2 is YFSETQ. V shed 0 bases and J shed 4 bases, with 10 bases lying between them. CDR3 amino acids: CASSLEPHPTEAFF. In DNA form, the CDR3 reads TGCGCCAGCAGCTTGGAGCCTCACCCCACTGAAGCTTTCTTT.

This clone was found once. The V call is TRBV11-1, the J call TRBJ2-7; D gene ambiguous. Looked up from germline, CDR1 is SGHAT and CDR2 is FQDESV (reference sequence). CDR3 length: 12 residues. Trimming cost V 1 base and J 4 bases, with 5 bases left between them. The DNA for the CDR3 is TGTGCCAGCAGCTTAGGGGATTACGAGCAGTACTTC. Its protein is CASSLGDYEQYF.

This chain joins TRBV6-6 and TRBJ2-3; D may match TRBD1 or TRBD2 (6 bases each). There are 16 residues in the CDR3. V lost 2 bases and J lost 2, with 14 bases in between. Germline loops: CDR1 MNHNY, CDR2 SVGAGI (reference sequence). The CDR3: CASSYPWGAPTDTQYF. CDR3 sequence (DNA): TGTGCCAGCAGTTACCCCTGGGGGGCTCCCACAGATACGCAGTATTTT.

The chain couples TRBV19 to TRBJ2-7; 7 bases align to TRBD1. With V trimmed by 3 bases and J by 4 bases, 6 bases remained unmatched. Per the germline V gene, CDR1 is LNHDA and CDR2 is SQIVND (reference sequence). The CDR3 is made up of 14 amino acids. The CDR3 nucleotides are TGTGCCAGTAGTATTAATGAGGGGGCGTACGAGCAGTACTTC. It is translated as CASSINEGAYEQYF. Combining the CDR3 with reference TRBV19 and TRBJ2-7 gives the whole variable domain DGGITQSPKYLFRKEGQNVTLSCEQNLNHDAMYWYRQDPGQGLRLIYYSQIVNDFQKGDIAEGYSVSREKKESFPLTVTSAQKNPTAFYLCASSINEGAYEQYFGPGTRLTVT.

The chain links TRBV10-3 to TRBJ1-1, with D unresolved. The CDR3 runs to 13 residues. Per germline, CDR1 ENHRY and CDR2 SYGVKD. V gave up 4 bases and J gave up 0 bases, with 6 bases separating them. The CDR3 sequence is CAISVNVNTEAFF. DNA for the CDR3: TGTGCCATCAGTGTTAATGTGAACACTGAAGCTTTCTTT.

The V and J genes are TRBV6-5 and TRBJ1-1; TRBD1 might be the D (6 bases). The ends were cut back, 2 bases at V and 1 base at J, with 11 bases in the middle. CDR3 length equals 15 residues. Looked up from germline, CDR1 is MNHEY and CDR2 is SVGAGI. The CDR3 DNA reads as TGTGCCAGCAGTTACGGCCTGACAGGGAACACTGAAGCTTTCTTT. Its protein product is CASSYGLTGNTEAFF.

V gene TRBV4-1 combines with J gene TRBJ2-5; the D is unclear. The CDR3 consists of 17 residues. Between the trimmed V and J ends, which lost 1 base and 0 bases, there was a span of 15 bases. The germline CDR1 and CDR2 sequences are MGHRA and YSYEKL. CDR3 DNA: TGCGCCAGCAGCCAAGGCCCCTTCTGGCGCGACCAAGAGACCCAGTACTTC. As protein: CASSQGPFWRDQETQYF.

V usage is TRBV5-1 and J usage is TRBJ1-2; unclear D gene. This CDR3 is built from 15 residues. Per germline, CDR1 SGHRS and CDR2 YFSETQ. Between the trimmed V and J ends, which lost 4 bases and 4 bases, there was a span of 17 bases. CDR3 residues: CASSAALNLIYGYTF. DNA for the CDR3: TGCGCCAGCAGCGCCGCCCTTAACCTTATCTATGGCTACACCTTC.

The gene calls are TRBV4-1 and TRBJ2-3; D gene ambiguous. Per germline, CDR1 MGHRA and CDR2 YSYEKL. V lost 0 bases and J 2 bases, leaving 9 bases between the germline ends. The CDR3 runs 15 residues. The CDR3 region is CASSQEEANTDTQYF. DNA for the CDR3: TGCGCCAGCAGCCAAGAGGAAGCAAACACAGATACGCAGTATTTT.

The chain joins TRBV4-1 to TRBJ2-7; no firm D call. The CDR3 spans 14 residues. Germline lookup yields CDR1 MGHRA and CDR2 YSYEKL. V lost 6 bases to trimming and J lost 5 bases, with 17 bases between them. The CDR3 DNA follows: TGCGCCAGCAGTTTGACATTTTCTCTGGACGAGCAGTACTTC. Protein sequence: CASSLTFSLDEQYF.

The V and J genes are TRBV7-9 and TRBJ2-3; D perhaps matches TRBD2 (5 bases). V lost 7 bases, J lost 3 bases, and 20 bases lay in between. Germline V CDR1 and CDR2: SEHNR, FQNEAQ (reference sequence). The CDR3 totals 16 residues. The CDR3 DNA reads as TGTGCCAGCAAAACACCCGCCGGGGTTACGACAGATACGCAGTATTTT. Translating gives CASKTPAGVTTDTQYF. The full variable domain, its missing parts supplied by reference TRBV7-9 and TRBJ2-3, is DTGVSQNPRHKITKRGQNVTFRCDPISEHNRLYWYRQTLGQGPEFLTYFQNEAQLEKSRLLSDRFSAERPKGSFSTLEIQRTEQGDSAMYLCASKTPAGVTTDTQYFGPGTRLTVL.